This T cell receptor (beta chain) came from a study of identical twins. MiXCR, applied by TCRdb to the 5' RACE reads, yields one record per CDR3 protein. The sample gives a few hundred thousand distinct CDR3 sequences, about 8% of which show up once; approximately 3% is in the top ten. Trimming pared 2 bases from V and 5 bases from J, leaving 14 bases between. Germline V lookup: CDR1 MNHEY, CDR2 SMNVEV (reference sequence). The CDR3 covers 15 residues. Study conclusions and caveats: Invariant MAIT and iNKT cells are populations that could partly confound zero-insertion analyses. Where beta out-of-frame sequences were concerned, excess twin sharing was weaker. Out-of-frame alpha sequences shared by twins showed excess low generation probability. In monozygotic twins, models underestimated the sharing of out-of-frame TCR alpha.

This clonotype came up many times. The target antigen is unknown. This same sample was also taken into another study, of yellow fever vaccine responses in identical twins.

Sequenced input: CD8+ T cells sorted from blood. The source of this sequence is a young woman in good health. The J gene is TRBJ2-3, the V gene TRBV27; TRBD1 is a possible D gene (7 bases). The CDR3 here is CASSLSRRGQDTQYF. CDR3 sequence (DNA): TGTGCCAGCAGTTTAAGTCGGAGGGGGCAAGATACGCAGTATTTT.